A single sample gave rise to the 32 T cell receptor beta chains below, sequenced in a study of metastatic and nonmetastatic thyroid tumors. Thyroid surgery had not been preceded by any treatment in any patient. With MiXCR, TCRdb reprocessed the PCR reads. There are around 34,000 clones in the sample; 16% occur only once, and 3.4% lies in the top ten. Sequencing input: blood. Every receptor here comes from a female donor with papillary thyroid cancer or a benign thyroid nodule (not recorded which). Some clones in this sample may be carry-over from other donors' samples.

This clone was picked up many times. This chain joins TRBV27 and TRBJ2-1; D uncertain. V was shortened by 3 bases and J by 1 base, with 7 bases between the two germline ends. The CDR3 is 14 amino acids. Germline CDR1 MNHEY, CDR2 SMNVEV (reference sequence). In DNA form, the CDR3 reads TGTGCCAGCAGTTTTACAGATTCCTACAATGAGCAGTTCTTC. It translates to CASSFTDSYNEQFF.

This clone was counted at least ten times. The chain links TRBV12-3 or TRBV12-4 to TRBJ2-3; D is ambiguous. The CDR3 runs to 15 residues. Trimming cost V 3 bases and J 0 bases, with 10 bases left between them. CDR3 nucleotides: TGTGCCAGCAGTTTGGTTTCACCCAGCACAGATACGCAGTATTTT. Protein product: CASSLVSPSTDTQYF.

This clone has ten or more counts. The chain is built from TRBV18 and TRBJ2-1; TRBD2 might be the D (7 bases). The CDR3 loop spans 15 amino acids. Germline V gene sequence: CDR1 KGHSH, CDR2 LQKENI. V was clipped by 2 bases and J by 8 bases, with 16 bases between them. This chain's CDR3 is CASSPRGGGGDEQFF. CDR3 DNA: TGTGCCAGCTCACCAAGGGGAGGGGGAGGTGATGAGCAGTTCTTC.

This clone was recorded many times. The chain uses TRBV2 and TRBJ2-7, with a tentative D call TRBD1 (6 bases). V was shortened by 6 bases and J by 3 bases, with 9 bases between the two germline ends. Looked up from germline, CDR1 is SNHLY and CDR2 is FYNNEI. The CDR3 runs to 12 residues. The CDR3 coding sequence is TGTGCCAGCAGGCCAGGGGACTACGAGCAGTACTTC. Its protein product is CASRPGDYEQYF.

This clone occurred a few times. This chain connects TRBV11-2 to TRBJ1-3; unclear D gene. V lost 2 bases and J lost 0, with 11 bases in between. The germline CDR1 and CDR2 sequences are SGHAT and FQNNGV. CDR3 size: 16 residues. CDR3 nucleotide sequence: TGTGCCAGCAGCTTACGTGGGATCAGCTCTGGAAACACCATATATTTT. This translates into CASSLRGISSGNTIYF.

This clone has at least ten counts. The chain links TRBV5-4 to TRBJ1-1, with D maybe TRBD1 (5 bases). CDR3 size: 14 residues. V lost 4 bases, J lost 1 base, and 11 bases lay in between. The germline gives CDR1 SGHNT, CDR2 YYREEE (reference sequence). The CDR3 nucleotides are TGTGCCAGCAGCGGGGGTGGCCGGAACACTGAAGCTTTCTTT. It encodes CASSGGGRNTEAFF.

For the CDR3, the DNA is TGCAGTGCTTCCCTTGAGGAGTTCTCAAGAGTCAAAAACATTCAGTACTTC. Protein sequence: CSASLEEFSRVKNIQYF. The chain uses TRBV20-1 and TRBJ2-4; unclear D gene. CDR3 size: 17 residues. Germline loops: CDR1 DFQATT, CDR2 SNEGSKA (reference sequence). V was cut by 5 bases and J by 3 bases, with 23 bases left in between.

This clone showed up many times. The gene calls are TRBV6-1 and TRBJ1-5, with D possibly matching TRBD1 (5 bases). V was pared by 10 bases and J by 2 bases, with 15 bases between. Per germline, CDR1 MNHNS and CDR2 SASEGT. The length of the CDR3 is 14 residues. CDR3 region: CATEAGVGNQPQHF. The CDR3 nucleotides are TGTGCCACCGAAGCGGGGGTGGGCAATCAGCCCCAGCATTTT.

This clone was observed many times. The rearrangement links TRBV20-1 to TRBJ2-1; D may be TRBD2 (5 bases). The germline V gene has CDR1 DFQATT and CDR2 SNEGSKA (reference sequence). Between the trimmed V and J ends, which lost 1 base and 1 base, there was a span of 11 bases. This CDR3 spans 15 amino acids. The CDR3 DNA is TGCAGTGCTAGAGTAGCTAGCCCTTCCTACAATGAGCAGTTCTTC. The encoded protein is CSARVASPSYNEQFF.

This clone has a count of ten or more. The chain has TRBV29-1 and TRBJ2-1; a possible D gene is TRBD1 (6 bases). The germline V gene has CDR1 SQVTM and CDR2 ANQGSEA. The V end was cut by 4 bases, the J end by 5 bases, with 12 bases between. The CDR3 loop spans 13 amino acids. The CDR3 reads CSVASGDHNEQFF. The CDR3 DNA reads as TGCAGCGTTGCCTCAGGGGACCACAATGAGCAGTTCTTC.

This clone has a handful of counts. Distinct nucleotide sequences in the sample also encode this CDR3. This chain connects TRBV10-3 to TRBJ1-1; D not certain. CDR3 length: 13 amino acids. The germline V gene has CDR1 ENHRY and CDR2 SYGVKD. CDR3 amino acids: CAISELPGSQAFF. In DNA form, the CDR3 reads TGTGCAATTAGTGAGCTCCCCGGGTCTCAAGCTTTCTTT.

This clone was seen more than once but under ten times. The genes are TRBV12-3 or TRBV12-4 and TRBJ1-1; D might be TRBD1 (6 bases). CDR3 length equals 14 residues. Trimming took off 5 bases at V and 0 bases at J, with 10 bases between the two ends. CDR3 bases: TGTGCCAGCAGTGGAACAGGGCTGAACACTGAAGCTTTCTTT. Amino acid sequence: CASSGTGLNTEAFF.

This clone was seen many times. This sequence joins TRBV4-2 and TRBJ1-4; D is unresolved. The V and J ends lost 0 bases and 0 bases respectively, with 14 bases between them. From germline, CDR1 is LGHNA and CDR2 YNFKEQ. This CDR3 region has 18 residues. CDR3 residues: CASSQDIPRLTTNEKLFF. Here the CDR3 DNA reads TGTGCCAGCAGCCAAGATATTCCCAGGCTAACAACTAATGAAAAACTGTTTTTT.

In regard to this clone: This may stem from a read error, because a much larger clone lies one nucleotide away. V gene TRBV5-4 combines with J gene TRBJ2-7; TRBD2 might be the D (7 bases). Looked up from germline, CDR1 is SGHNT and CDR2 is YYREEE (reference sequence). Trimming shortened V by 1 base and J by 6 bases, and 23 bases separated the two germline ends. This CDR3 is built from 17 residues. This CDR3 is CASSLSAGGLAVSEQYF. The CDR3 DNA reads TGTGCCAGCAGCTTGTCGGCCGGGGGGCTAGCTGTTTCCGAGCAGTACTTC.

This clone is categorized as large. The J gene is TRBJ2-7, the V gene TRBV20-1; D might be TRBD2 (5 bases). Per germline, CDR1 DFQATT and CDR2 SNEGSKA (reference sequence). Deletions cut 3 bases from V and 3 bases from J, with 12 bases between. The CDR3 is 13 amino acids. The CDR3 is CSASDLAGYEQYF. The CDR3 DNA sequence: TGCAGTGCTAGTGACCTAGCTGGCTACGAGCAGTACTTC.

In this sample, this clone turned up many times. Germline is not matched at one junction end, which may reflect a read error. This rearrangement joins TRBV6-1 to TRBJ1-1; possibly TRBD1 for D (6 bases). The CDR3 is made up of 14 amino acids. Per germline, CDR1 MNHNS and CDR2 SASEGT. The CDR3 protein is CASKKGGLNTKAFF. Here the CDR3 DNA reads TGTGCCAGCAAAAAGGGGGGGCTGAACACTAAAGCTTTCTTT.

A note on this clone: One end of the junction fails to match germline, which may point to a read error. The rearrangement links TRBV20-1 to TRBJ2-7; D not resolved. The germline CDR1 and CDR2 sequences are DFQATT and SNEGSKA (reference sequence). This CDR3 region has 11 residues. CDR3 amino acids: CSARLTGEQCF. For the CDR3, the DNA is TGCAGTGCCCGTCTGACTGGCGAGCAGTGCTTC.

This clone was recorded many times. The chain links TRBV5-6 to TRBJ2-7, with 7 bases matching TRBD1. Germline V CDR1 and CDR2: SGHDT, YYEEEE. After removal of 3 bases from V and 0 bases from J, the junction contained 6 bases not matched to a gene. The CDR3 sequence is 15 residues long. The CDR3: CASSSRGYFSYEQYF. CDR3 DNA sequence: TGTGCCAGCAGCTCCAGGGGGTATTTCTCCTACGAGCAGTACTTC. The whole variable domain, remainder taken from reference TRBV5-6 and TRBJ2-7, is DAGVTQSPTHLIKTRGQQVTLRCSPKSGHDTVSWYQQALGQGPQFIFQYYEEEERQRGNFPDRFSGHQFPNYSSELNVNALLLGDSALYLCASSSRGYFSYEQYFGPGTRLTVT.

This clone was observed at least ten times. The genes are TRBV5-6 and TRBJ2-7; 8 nucleotides match TRBD2. The CDR3 is 13 amino acids. Trimming at V came to 6 bases and at J to 6 bases, leaving 8 bases not matched to a gene. CDR1 SGHDT and CDR2 YYEEEE come from the germline V gene. The CDR3 is CASNFGLAREQYF. Here the CDR3 DNA reads TGTGCCAGCAACTTCGGACTAGCCCGCGAGCAGTACTTC.

This clone occurred many times. The chain employs TRBV11-2 and TRBJ1-5; D may be TRBD1 (5 bases). CDR1 and CDR2 from the germline V gene are SGHAT and FQNNGV. Trimming stripped 4 bases from V and 7 bases from J, with 8 bases between. This CDR3 has 12 residues. DNA of the CDR3: TGTGCCAGCAGCTCAGGGTCCCAGCCCCAGCATTTT. This sequence encodes CASSSGSQPQHF. Full variable domain (missing parts from reference TRBV11-2 and TRBJ1-5): EAGVAQSPRYKIIEKRQSVAFWCNPISGHATLYWYQQILGQGPKLLIQFQNNGVVDDSQLPKDRFSAERLKGVDSTLKIQPAKLEDSAVYLCASSSGSQPQHFGDGTRLSIL.

This clone has at least ten counts. The J gene is TRBJ2-2, the V gene TRBV3-1; D is uncertain. Germline V CDR1 and CDR2: LGHDT, YNNKEL (reference sequence). The CDR3 is made up of 15 amino acids. V lost 5 bases, J lost 2 bases, and 12 bases lay in between. The CDR3 coding sequence is TGTGCCAGCAGCTTCTCCCCGGAAAACACCGGGGAGCTGTTTTTT. It is translated as CASSFSPENTGELFF.

Here the CDR3 DNA reads TGTGCCAGCAGCCCAGACCCCAGGACTAGCTCTGGGGCCAACGTCCTGACTTTC. As protein: CASSPDPRTSSGANVLTF. The chain joins TRBV7-6 to TRBJ2-6; 7 bases fit TRBD2. Trimming at V came to 5 bases and at J to 0 bases, leaving 10 bases not matched to a gene. Germline V gene data show CDR1 as SGHVS and CDR2 as FNYEAQ. This CDR3 contains 18 residues.

Ten or more counts support this clone. This rearrangement joins TRBV6-2 or TRBV6-3 to TRBJ2-7, with 11 positions matching TRBD1. V lost 2 bases, J lost 3 bases, and 0 bases stayed unmatched. CDR1 is MNHEY, CDR2 SVGEGT, per germline. The CDR3 contains 14 residues. DNA for the CDR3: TGTGCCAGCAGTTACGGGACAGGGGGCTACGAGCAGTACTTC. Its translation: CASSYGTGGYEQYF.

The chain links TRBV20-1 to TRBJ1-6, with D unresolved. Germline CDR1 is DFQATT and CDR2 is SNEGSKA (reference sequence). Deletions cut 5 bases from V and 3 bases from J, with 26 bases between. CDR3 length: 19 residues. This chain's CDR3 is CSAQRRAVKCPHYNSPLHF. CDR3 coding DNA: TGCAGTGCTCAAAGGAGGGCAGTAAAGTGTCCGCACTATAATTCACCCCTCCACTTT.

The rearrangement joins TRBV5-1 to TRBJ2-5; D uncertain. The CDR3 extends over 15 amino acids. Germline V gene lookup returns CDR1 SGHRS and CDR2 YFSETQ. Trimming removed 3 bases from V and 3 bases from J, with 15 bases in between. CDR3 sequence (DNA): TGCGCCAGCAGCTATTCGGCTGGCGTAAAAGAGACCCAGTACTTC. Its protein product is CASSYSAGVKETQYF.

This chain uses TRBV5-4 with TRBJ2-3; unclear D gene. The ends were cut back, 1 base at V and 6 bases at J, with 3 bases in the middle. CDR3 length: 11 residues. Germline V lookup: CDR1 SGHNT, CDR2 YYREEE (reference sequence). The CDR3 DNA is TGTGCCAGCAGCTTGAGGGATACGCAGTATTTT. It encodes CASSLRDTQYF.

This clone appeared many times. The V call is TRBV20-1, the J call TRBJ1-1, with D hard to call. Trimming pared 0 bases from V and 1 base from J, leaving 9 bases between. Germline V lookup: CDR1 DFQATT, CDR2 SNEGSKA (reference sequence). This CDR3 is 14 amino acids long. CDR3 region: CSAREWGGNTEAFF. In DNA, the CDR3 is TGCAGTGCTAGAGAGTGGGGAGGGAACACTGAAGCTTTCTTT.

The CDR3 protein is CASSQDKGGRTQYF. DNA for the CDR3: TGTGCCAGCAGCCAAGATAAAGGGGGCCGGACCCAGTACTTC. The chain combines TRBV14 with TRBJ2-5; 7 nucleotides agree with TRBD1. Losses at the gene ends were 0 bases for V and 7 bases for J; bases not matched to a gene: 5. The CDR3 has 14 residues. CDR1 is SGHDN, CDR2 FVKESK, per germline.

The table lists this clone with many counts. The chain links TRBV6-1 to TRBJ2-2, with D maybe TRBD2 (6 bases). V was clipped by 7 bases and J by 2 bases, with 17 bases between them. This CDR3 spans 16 amino acids. Germline assignment: CDR1 MNHNS and CDR2 SASEGT. Here the CDR3 DNA reads TGTGCCAGCACCATGTTTGGAGGGACTAACACCGGGGAGCTGTTTTTT. Encoded protein: CASTMFGGTNTGELFF.

The sample holds many counts of this clone. This chain links TRBV30 with TRBJ1-4; D is uncertain. Germline loops: CDR1 GTSNPN, CDR2 SVGIG (reference sequence). V was clipped by 3 bases and J by 10 bases, with 12 bases between them. The CDR3 is made up of 12 amino acids. The chain's CDR3 is CAWSVSPGKLFF. CDR3 nucleotides: TGTGCCTGGAGCGTTTCGCCCGGAAAACTGTTTTTT.

Ten or more counts support this clone. The V gene is TRBV15, the J gene TRBJ2-3; 9 nucleotides align to TRBD2. V lost 3 bases and J lost 5; bases outside the gene matches: 12. CDR3 size: 17 residues. Germline V gene sequence: CDR1 LNHNV, CDR2 YYDKDF (reference sequence). CDR3 DNA: TGTGCCACCAGCAGTTTCCCCCCAGCGGGAGGAGGAGATACGCAGTATTTT. Its translation is CATSSFPPAGGGDTQYF.

This clone was picked up many times. The V call is TRBV9, the J call TRBJ2-5, with 9 positions matching TRBD2. The CDR3 consists of 14 residues. Germline V gene sequence: CDR1 SGDLS, CDR2 YYNGEE. V dropped 7 bases and J dropped 5; count of bases not matched to a gene: 9. CDR3 in DNA: TGTGCCAGCTCACCCGGCGGGACTAGCGAGACCCAGTACTTC. Amino acid sequence: CASSPGGTSETQYF.